The next 23 T cell receptor beta chains were all read from a single sample in a study of blood T cell repertoires in COVID-19. The assay was immunoSEQ multiplex PCR, and TCRdb's table has in-frame clones only and misses some. The sample contains tens of thousands of clones, around 80% of which appear only once. Sequencing was done on a sample of peripheral blood. These receptor sequences come from a human donor in a cohort sampled during active COVID-19.

The table lists this clone with a count of one. The rearrangement uses TRBV30 and TRBJ1-2; no clear D. The germline CDR1 and CDR2 sequences are GTSNPN and SVGIG (reference sequence). This CDR3 has 15 amino acids. Trimming cost V 0 bases and J 8 bases, with 19 bases left between them. CDR3 in DNA: TGTGCCTGGAGTGTATATGAGGGTGTGATGAGAGGCTACACCTTC. This translates into CAWSVYEGVMRGYTF.

This clone appeared a single time. The rearrangement uses TRBV24-1 and TRBJ2-7; no definite D call. The germline V gene has CDR1 KGHDR and CDR2 SFDVKD. V dropped 4 bases and J dropped 5 bases, with 11 bases sitting between them. The CDR3 length is 13 residues. The CDR3 DNA reads TGTGCCACCAGTGACCTGTTTTCGGACGAGCAGTACTTC. Translation: CATSDLFSDEQYF.

In this sample, this clone turned up a few times. V gene TRBV3-1 (or the pseudogene TRBV3-2) combines with J gene TRBJ1-1, with 9 positions matching TRBD1. The germline V gene has CDR1 LGHDT and CDR2 YNNKEL (reference sequence). V gave up 5 bases and J gave up 1 base; unmatched junction bases: 8. The CDR3 contains 16 residues. The CDR3 sequence: CASSGGTGFKNTEAFF. In DNA, the CDR3 is TGTGCCAGCAGCGGCGGGACAGGGTTTAAGAACACTGAAGCTTTCTTT.

V gene TRBV24-1 combines with J gene TRBJ2-3; tentatively, D is TRBD2 (7 bases). Germline assignment: CDR1 KGHDR and CDR2 SFDVKD. CDR3 length equals 17 residues. Trimming removed 5 bases from V and 1 base from J, with 18 bases in between. In DNA form, the CDR3 reads TGTGCCACCAGTGGGCAGGGGAGCGGGAAGGGCACAGATACGCAGTATTTT. Protein: CATSGQGSGKGTDTQYF.

The rearrangement joins TRBV25-1 to TRBJ1-2; 8 bases align to TRBD1. Germline-derived CDR1 and CDR2 are MGHDK and SYGVNS. This CDR3 spans 13 amino acids. V was pared by 7 bases and J by 3 bases, with 4 bases of the junction left unmatched. CDR3 sequence: CASTRTGYYGYTF. Here the CDR3 DNA reads TGTGCCAGCACCAGGACAGGGTACTATGGCTACACCTTC.

The chain links TRBV5-1 to TRBJ2-5; D remains ambiguous. The germline CDR1 and CDR2 sequences are SGHRS and YFSETQ. Trimming stripped 4 bases from V and 0 bases from J, with 4 bases between. The CDR3 runs to 12 residues. In DNA, the CDR3 is TGCGCCAGCAGCCCCTACCAAGAGACCCAGTACTTC. It translates to CASSPYQETQYF.

The chain uses TRBV6-2 or TRBV6-3 and TRBJ2-1, with 9 bases lining up with TRBD1. Per germline, CDR1 MNHEY and CDR2 SVGEGT. This CDR3 is built from 16 residues. V shed 4 bases, J shed 6 bases, and the junction held 10 bases outside the gene matches. CDR3 nucleotides: TGTGCCAGCAGTTTGATCCGGGACAGGGTTGGCAATGAGCAGTTCTTC. Encoded protein: CASSLIRDRVGNEQFF.

The V and J genes are TRBV4-1 and TRBJ1-1; possible D gene TRBD1, 5 bases. This CDR3 region has 14 residues. V was trimmed by 3 bases and J by 0 bases, leaving 8 bases between them. In germline, CDR1 is MGHRA, CDR2 YSYEKL. The CDR3 region is CASSHRAMNTEAFF. CDR3 sequence (DNA): TGCGCCAGCAGCCACAGGGCGATGAACACTGAAGCTTTCTTT.

V usage is TRBV6-5 and J usage is TRBJ1-1; unclear D gene. From germline, CDR1 is MNHEY and CDR2 SVGAGI. The CDR3 totals 13 residues. Deletions cut 10 bases from V and 1 base from J, with 13 bases between. The CDR3 DNA sequence: TGTGCCACGGTTTGGGCAGGGAACACTGAAGCTTTCTTT. It encodes CATVWAGNTEAFF.

V is TRBV5-6 and J is TRBJ2-5; 7 bases fit TRBD2. The germline V gene encodes CDR1 SGHDT and CDR2 YYEEEE. Germline trimming cut 4 bases from V and 5 bases from J; bases unmatched to any gene: 17. The CDR3 covers 17 residues. The CDR3 loop is CASSNNGGRARGETQYF. The CDR3 bases are TGTGCCAGCAGCAACAATGGGGGGAGGGCCCGGGGGGAGACCCAGTACTTC.

The chain joins TRBV6-2 or TRBV6-3 to TRBJ2-1; 7 nucleotides line up with TRBD2. With V trimmed by 2 bases and J by 9 bases, 10 bases remained unmatched. CDR1 is MNHEY, CDR2 SVGEGT, per germline. The CDR3 has 15 residues. The CDR3 DNA sequence: TGTGCCAGCAGTTACGTCGGGGAGGGCGGGGGTGAGCAGTTCTTC. This translates into CASSYVGEGGGEQFF.

The chain combines TRBV7-2 with TRBJ2-5, with D possibly matching TRBD1 (5 bases). From germline, CDR1 is SGHTA and CDR2 FQGNSA. The length of the CDR3 is 14 residues. The V end lost 1 base, the J end lost 5 bases, and 11 bases lay between the germline ends. The CDR3 sequence is CASSLVSGRETQYF. The CDR3 region has the DNA TGTGCCAGCAGCTTAGTGTCAGGGCGGGAGACCCAGTACTTC.

This clone occurred once. One end of the junction does not line up with germline, which may come from a read error. The chain joins TRBV7-3 to TRBJ2-2; D perhaps matches TRBD1 (5 bases). In germline, CDR1 is SGHTA, CDR2 FQGTGA. The CDR3 extends over 16 amino acids. CDR3 DNA sequence: TGTGCCAGCAGTTTAACCCGGACAAAGAACACCGGGGAGCTGTTTTTT. Translating it yields CASSLTRTKNTGELFF.

At least ten counts were recorded for this clone. The chain joins TRBV19 to TRBJ1-6; 8 bases match TRBD1. Per the germline V gene, CDR1 is LNHDA and CDR2 is SQIVND (reference sequence). J was trimmed by 9 bases and V by 6 bases; bases with no gene match: 10. CDR3 length: 15 residues. CDR3 sequence reads: CASRTGQADSSPLHF. For the CDR3, the DNA is TGTGCCAGTAGAACGGGACAGGCCGACAGTTCACCCCTCCACTTT. Full variable domain (missing parts from reference TRBV19 and TRBJ1-6): DGGITQSPKYLFRKEGQNVTLSCEQNLNHDAMYWYRQDPGQGLRLIYYSQIVNDFQKGDIAEGYSVSREKKESFPLTVTSAQKNPTAFYLCASRTGQADSSPLHFGNGTRLTVT.

V and J are TRBV6-5 and TRBJ2-7; 8 bases agree with TRBD2. V was clipped by 6 bases and J by 1 base; unmatched bases: 2. The CDR3 totals 13 residues. The V gene's germline CDR1 is MNHEY and CDR2 SVGAGI. DNA of the CDR3: TGTGCCAGCAGCGGGACTAGATCCTACGAGCAGTACTTC. Translating gives CASSGTRSYEQYF.

This chain connects TRBV7-9 to TRBJ2-5; TRBD2 matches 14 bases. After removal of 5 bases from V and 5 bases from J, the junction contained 1 base not matched to a gene. Germline assignment: CDR1 SEHNR and CDR2 FQNEAQ (reference sequence). The CDR3 loop spans 14 amino acids. The CDR3 coding sequence is TGTGCCAGCAGCCGACTAGCGGGAGGGGAGACCCAGTACTTC. Its protein product is CASSRLAGGETQYF.

This clone was detected a few times. The chain recombines TRBV2 with TRBJ2-1; a possible D gene is TRBD2 (5 bases). CDR3 length: 14 residues. V was pared by 6 bases and J by 9 bases, with 18 bases between. Germline CDR1 reads SNHLY; CDR2 reads FYNNEI. CDR3: CASRDLRANVEQFF. For the CDR3, the DNA is TGTGCCAGCAGGGACTTGCGCGCCAATGTTGAGCAGTTCTTC.

V usage is TRBV7-9 and J usage is TRBJ2-5, with TRBD2 matching over 13 bases. V was clipped by 5 bases and J by 0 bases; unmatched bases: 6. There are 17 residues in the CDR3. Germline V CDR1 and CDR2: SEHNR, FQNEAQ (reference sequence). The CDR3 bases are TGTGCCAGCAGCCATGGACTAGCGGGAGCGTACCAAGAGACCCAGTACTTC. Its translation is CASSHGLAGAYQETQYF.

This clone was detected once. This rearrangement joins TRBV4-3 to TRBJ2-3; TRBD2 matches at 12 bases. Germline V lookup: CDR1 LGHNA, CDR2 YSLEER. The CDR3 extends over 17 amino acids. Germline trimming cut 2 bases from V and 6 bases from J; bases unmatched to any gene: 9. The CDR3 DNA follows: TGCGCCAGCAGCCAACGGGCTAGCGGGAGGGGTCGGGATACGCAGTATTTT. This codes for CASSQRASGRGRDTQYF.

This clone was seen only a few times. V and J are TRBV10-2 and TRBJ1-3; 7 nucleotides line up with TRBD1. Losses at the gene ends were 3 bases for V and 4 bases for J; bases not matched to a gene: 3. Germline CDR1 reads WSHSY; CDR2 reads SAAADI. This CDR3 spans 14 amino acids. The CDR3 nucleotides read TGCGCCAGCAGTGATCCGACAGGGGGAAACACCATATATTTT. Translating gives CASSDPTGGNTIYF.

The chain has TRBV6-2 or TRBV6-3 and TRBJ2-5; maybe TRBD1 (5 bases). Trimming took 0 bases from V and 3 from J, leaving 8 bases between them. The CDR3 covers 14 residues. Germline V CDR1 and CDR2: MNHEY, SVGEGT. The CDR3 spells CASSYSSREETQYF. The CDR3 nucleotides read TGTGCCAGCAGTTACTCTTCCAGGGAAGAGACCCAGTACTTC.

The chain combines TRBV9 with TRBJ2-7; TRBD1 agrees at 8 bases. This CDR3 is 16 amino acids long. V gave up 0 bases and J gave up 3 bases; unmatched junction bases: 8. Germline-derived CDR1 and CDR2 are SGDLS and YYNGEE. CDR3 DNA: TGTGCCAGCAGCGTAGATACAGGGGGTCCCGGCTACGAGCAGTACTTC. As protein: CASSVDTGGPGYEQYF. The entire variable domain, with the rest obtained from reference TRBV9 and TRBJ2-7, is as follows: DSGVTQTPKHLITATGQRVTLRCSPRSGDLSVYWYQQSLDQGLQFLIQYYNGEERAKGNILERFSAQQFPDLHSELNLSSLELGDSALYFCASSVDTGGPGYEQYFGPGTRLTVT.

The chain recombines TRBV15 with TRBJ1-2; perhaps TRBD1 as D (6 bases). Germline lookup yields CDR1 LNHNV and CDR2 YYDKDF (reference sequence). The CDR3 is 15 residues long. With 0 bases removed from V and 4 bases from J, the gap between germline ends came to 12 bases. DNA for the CDR3: TGTGCCACCAGCAGAGATAGGCAGGGGACCTATGGCTACACCTTC. Its translation is CATSRDRQGTYGYTF.